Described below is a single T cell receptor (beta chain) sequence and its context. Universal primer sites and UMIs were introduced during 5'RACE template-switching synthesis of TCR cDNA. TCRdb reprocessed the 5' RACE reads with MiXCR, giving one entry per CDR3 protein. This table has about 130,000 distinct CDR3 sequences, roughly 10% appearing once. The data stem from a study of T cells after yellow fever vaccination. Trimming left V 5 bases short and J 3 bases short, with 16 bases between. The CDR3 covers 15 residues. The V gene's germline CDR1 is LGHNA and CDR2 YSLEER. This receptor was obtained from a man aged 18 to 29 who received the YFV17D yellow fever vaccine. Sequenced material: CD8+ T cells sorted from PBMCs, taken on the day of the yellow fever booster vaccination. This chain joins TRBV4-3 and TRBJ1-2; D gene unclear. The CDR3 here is CASSFHGERYYGYTF. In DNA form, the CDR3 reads TGCGCCAGCAGCTTCCACGGGGAGCGATACTATGGCTACACCTTC.